This is a list of T cell receptor beta chains from one sample in a study of blood T cell repertoires in COVID-19. Data came from immunoSEQ multiplex PCR; TCRdb stores just in-frame clones and leaves some out. In the table there are approximately 310,000 clones, about 89% of which are singletons. The sequenced sample was peripheral blood. Receptor source: a woman aged 45 to 65 who had recovered from COVID-19. Both conserved end residues are trimmed from each CDR3.

v_gene	j_gene	CDR3aa
TRBV28	TRBJ2-7	ASSFRLAGEQY
TRBV5-4	TRBJ1-4	ASSSEGNEKLF
TRBV2	TRBJ1-1	ASSADTNRVVTAF
TRBV6-2/TRBV6-3	TRBJ2-2	ASSKTSGGNTGELF
TRBV9	TRBJ1-4	ASSVQSTNEKLF
TRBV6-6	TRBJ2-3	ASSSPGTDTQY
TRBV6-4	TRBJ2-1	ASSRLAGGHEQF
TRBV14	TRBJ2-5	ASSWVAGVLETQY
TRBV9	TRBJ1-6	ASSVTTGNYSPLH
TRBV7-8	TRBJ1-4	ASSPTGRTNEKLF
TRBV19	TRBJ2-7	ASRGPGQGRVYEQY
TRBV9	TRBJ1-5	ASRGGQGRQPQH
TRBV27	TRBJ1-5	ASSLSPGENQPQH
TRBV7-9	TRBJ1-1	ASSQRNWNTEAF
TRBV9	TRBJ2-3	ASSAPGVQVGASTDTQY
TRBV6-5	TRBJ1-1	ASRGASYTEAF
TRBV5-1	TRBJ2-7	ASSSTGSSYEQY
TRBV7-2	TRBJ2-1	ASSSPGGSSYNEQF
TRBV5-6	TRBJ2-2	ASSPLQGQGYTGELF
TRBV7-2	TRBJ2-5	ASSLVSGPQETQY
TRBV7-2	TRBJ1-2	ASTQGQGAGGYT
TRBV29-1	TRBJ2-1	SVKGRLADNEQF
TRBV10-2	TRBJ2-1	ASIPSGQGNNEQF
TRBV28	TRBJ2-1	ASRPSGRPGNEQF
TRBV4-1	TRBJ2-1	ASSQGLAGDEQF
TRBV9	TRBJ2-7	ASSAGTGGAYEQY
TRBV7-3	TRBJ2-2	ASKGKNTGELF
TRBV13	TRBJ2-7	ASSSPGSYEQY
TRBV28	TRBJ1-4	ASSEQGVNEKLF
TRBV19	TRBJ1-5	ASVAGEHQPQH
TRBV5-8	TRBJ1-4	ASSSGQQLQEDEKLF
TRBV29-1	TRBJ2-5	SVGGRLGETQY
TRBV4-2	TRBJ1-4	ASSRDRNEKLF
TRBV15	TRBJ1-5	ATSRDPGQGFQPQH
TRBV2	TRBJ1-5	ASRHDSSNQPQH